These 26 T cell receptor beta chains share one sample of origin, sequenced in a study of cytomegalovirus exposure and HLA in healthy donors. Profiled with immunoSEQ multiplex PCR; TCRdb holds only in-frame clones, not every one. The sample lists about 180,000 clones; about 85% were seen once. Source material: PBMCs. These receptors all stem from a man between 18 and 29 years old in good health and CMV-seropositive.

V gene TRBV6-5 combines with J gene TRBJ2-7; possible D gene TRBD1, 6 bases. V gave up 6 bases and J gave up 3 bases, with 18 bases separating them. The CDR3 consists of 15 residues. CDR1 and CDR2 from the germline V gene are MNHEY and SVGAGI. CDR3 sequence reads: CASRRITGFYYEQYF. DNA for the CDR3: TGTGCCAGCAGACGAATAACAGGGTTCTACTACGAGCAGTACTTC.

The rearrangement links TRBV10-3 to TRBJ1-4; D uncertain. V lost 2 bases and J lost 9, with 10 bases in between. This CDR3 has 13 amino acids. Germline CDR1 ENHRY, CDR2 SYGVKD. CDR3 amino acids: CAISEQMVKKLFF. The CDR3, as DNA: TGTGCCATCAGTGAGCAGATGGTAAAAAAACTGTTTTTT.

The V call is TRBV5-4, the J call TRBJ2-2; 9 bases match TRBD2. V shed 4 bases, J shed 6 bases, and the junction held 7 bases outside the gene matches. The CDR3 has 15 residues. CDR1 and CDR2 from the germline V gene are SGHNT and YYREEE (reference sequence). CDR3 DNA sequence: TGTGCCAGCAGCGGGCTCGCGGGGGGGCCCGGGGAGCTGTTTTTT. This sequence encodes CASSGLAGGPGELFF.

This clone was seen once. This chain links TRBV5-4 with TRBJ2-7; perhaps TRBD2 as D (6 bases). The V gene's germline CDR1 is SGHNT and CDR2 YYREEE (reference sequence). The V end was cut by 5 bases, the J end by 0 bases, with 9 bases between. This CDR3 is 13 amino acids long. The CDR3 protein is CASSYGSSYEQYF. The CDR3 bases are TGTGCCAGCAGTTACGGGAGCTCCTACGAGCAGTACTTC. Using reference TRBV5-4 and TRBJ2-7 for the parts outside the CDR3, the full variable domain is ETGVTQSPTHLIKTRGQQVTLRCSSQSGHNTVSWYQQALGQGPQFIFQYYREEENGRGNFPPRFSGLQFPNYSSELNVNALELDDSALYLCASSYGSSYEQYFGPGTRLTVT.

The chain couples TRBV4-1 to TRBJ2-5; D might be TRBD1 (8 bases). V was shortened by 5 bases and J by 3 bases, with 16 bases between the two germline ends. This CDR3 comprises 15 residues. Germline V gives CDR1 MGHRA, CDR2 YSYEKL. The CDR3, as DNA: TGCGCCAGCAGCTTACACAGGGGGGGAGAAGAGACCCAGTACTTC. Amino acids: CASSLHRGGEETQYF.

The J gene is TRBJ2-3, the V gene TRBV6-5; D is perhaps TRBD1 (5 bases). CDR1 is MNHEY and CDR2 is SVGAGI in the germline V gene. Trimming took 5 bases from V and 5 from J, leaving 17 bases between them. The CDR3 has 15 residues. CDR3 DNA: TGTGCCAGCAGTCCTAGTTTAGGGGCGAGAGATACGCAGTATTTT. Its protein product is CASSPSLGARDTQYF.

This chain joins TRBV2 and TRBJ1-1; a possible D gene is TRBD1 (5 bases). Deletions cut 4 bases from V and 10 bases from J, with 13 bases between. Germline V gives CDR1 SNHLY, CDR2 FYNNEI. This CDR3 is built from 12 residues. Here the CDR3 reads CASSGGYGGAFF. DNA for the CDR3: TGTGCCAGCAGTGGGGGATACGGGGGAGCTTTCTTT.

This clone has just a few counts. J is TRBJ1-2 and V is TRBV29-1; D is uncertain. Between the trimmed V and J ends, which lost 2 bases and 6 bases, there was a span of 10 bases. The CDR3 consists of 12 residues. CDR1 is SQVTM and CDR2 is ANQGSEA in the germline V gene. The CDR3 nucleotides are TGCAGCGTTGAAATGACAAATGATGGCTACACCTTC. Encoded protein: CSVEMTNDGYTF.

The gene calls are TRBV10-1 and TRBJ2-1; TRBD1 aligns across 8 bases. This CDR3 region has 14 residues. Unmatched junction bases numbered 5, after V lost 8 bases and J lost 2 bases. Germline-derived CDR1 and CDR2 are WNHNN and SYGVQD (reference sequence). CDR3 protein: CASGRTGTYNEQFF. CDR3 sequence (DNA): TGCGCCAGCGGGCGGACAGGGACCTACAATGAGCAGTTCTTC.

V gene TRBV4-1 combines with J gene TRBJ1-3; D may be TRBD1 (6 bases). Germline-derived CDR1 and CDR2 are MGHRA and YSYEKL. The CDR3 covers 16 residues. Trimming took off 5 bases at V and 0 bases at J, with 14 bases between the two ends. This CDR3 reads CASSGQPSSSGNTIYF. The CDR3 nucleotides read TGCGCCAGCAGCGGACAGCCCAGTTCCTCTGGAAACACCATATATTTT.

The chain links TRBV18 to TRBJ2-5; possible D gene TRBD2, 7 bases. Trimming took 7 bases from V and 7 from J, leaving 19 bases between them. This CDR3 has 14 residues. Per the germline V gene, CDR1 is KGHSH and CDR2 is LQKENI. CDR3: CASFPGGGEVTQYF. The CDR3 bases are TGTGCCAGCTTCCCGGGCGGGGGCGAGGTGACCCAGTACTTC.

This clone was seen once. This chain connects TRBV6-6 to TRBJ2-5; 9 nucleotides align to TRBD2. The CDR3 runs to 16 residues. From germline, CDR1 is MNHNY and CDR2 SVGAGI (reference sequence). V shed 2 bases and J 3 bases; nucleotides not matched to a gene: 7. The DNA for the CDR3 is TGTGCCAGCAGTTACGGGAGCGGGGGGCAAGAAGAGACCCAGTACTTC. Amino acids: CASSYGSGGQEETQYF.

There are a few counts of this clone. This chain uses TRBV19 with TRBJ1-1, with 7 bases aligning to TRBD1. The ends lost 8 bases at V and 0 bases at J; junction bases unmatched: 9. CDR1 and CDR2 (germline): LNHDA, SQIVND (reference sequence). The CDR3 contains 15 residues. The chain's CDR3 is CASLPTGTLNTEAFF. The CDR3 DNA follows: TGTGCCAGTCTCCCGACAGGGACCCTGAACACTGAAGCTTTCTTT.

This clone has a handful of counts. The chain carries TRBV4-1 and TRBJ1-5; D not resolved. CDR3 size: 13 residues. The V end lost 0 bases, the J end lost 7 bases, and 7 bases lay between the germline ends. From germline, CDR1 is MGHRA and CDR2 YSYEKL. CDR3 bases: TGCGCCAGCAGCCAAGATGGAGGGCAGCCCCAGCATTTT. Translated, it gives CASSQDGGQPQHF.

This chain connects TRBV5-5 to TRBJ1-2; D not certain. Germline CDR1 and CDR2: SGHKS and YYEKEE (reference sequence). The CDR3 extends over 14 amino acids. Trimming shortened V by 5 bases and J by 4 bases, and 15 bases separated the two germline ends. The CDR3 DNA reads as TGTGCCAGCAGACAAGGTTCGGGGAGCTATGGCTACACCTTC. Translating it yields CASRQGSGSYGYTF.

The chain recombines TRBV28 with TRBJ1-5, with a weak D call TRBD1 (6 bases). Germline V gene sequence: CDR1 MDHEN, CDR2 SYDVKM. Trimming took off 3 bases at V and 2 bases at J, with 11 bases between the two ends. The CDR3 has 15 amino acids. CDR3 nucleotides: TGTGCCAGCAGTTTCCCATCAGGGGGCAATCAGCCCCAGCATTTT. This translates into CASSFPSGGNQPQHF.

This CDR3 reads CASSKGTNNEQFF. The CDR3 DNA reads as TGTGCCAGCAGCAAAGGGACTAATAATGAGCAGTTCTTC. The chain is built from TRBV11-3 and TRBJ2-1, with 7 bases fitting TRBD2. CDR3 length: 13 residues. The V segment lost 5 bases and the J segment 7 bases; nucleotides outside the gene matches: 5. Germline V gives CDR1 SGHNT, CDR2 YENEEA. The full variable domain, with the rest looked up from reference TRBV11-3 and TRBJ2-1, is EAGVVQSPRYKIIEKKQPVAFWCNPISGHNTLYWYLQNLGQGPELLIRYENEEAVDDSQLPKDRFSAERLKGVDSTLKIQPAELGDSAVYLCASSKGTNNEQFFGPGTRLTVL.

This clone was counted a few times. This chain joins TRBV28 and TRBJ1-2; TRBD1 agrees at 9 bases. The CDR3 extends over 13 amino acids. Germline values: CDR1 MDHEN, CDR2 SYDVKM. The ends lost 6 bases at V and 4 bases at J; junction bases unmatched: 3. This CDR3 is CASSYRGPYGYTF. The CDR3 DNA sequence: TGTGCCAGCAGCTACAGGGGGCCCTATGGCTACACCTTC.

V and J are TRBV27 and TRBJ1-6, with D possibly being TRBD1 (6 bases). Germline-derived CDR1 and CDR2 are MNHEY and SMNVEV (reference sequence). This CDR3 region has 13 residues. V was shortened by 8 bases and J by 7 bases, with 12 bases between the two germline ends. CDR3 nucleotide sequence: TGTGCCAGCGGGCAGGGACAAAATTCACCCCTCCACTTT. Its protein is CASGQGQNSPLHF.

This clone has just one count. The J gene is TRBJ2-3, the V gene TRBV7-3; perhaps TRBD2 as D (7 bases). Germline V gene lookup returns CDR1 SGHTA and CDR2 FQGTGA. V was trimmed by 1 base and J by 2 bases, leaving 16 bases between them. The CDR3 totals 17 residues. CDR3 in amino acids: CASSLSGGRGATDTQYF. Here the CDR3 DNA reads TGTGCCAGCAGCTTAAGCGGGGGCAGGGGAGCCACAGATACGCAGTATTTT.

This clone was seen a handful of times. The chain carries TRBV5-1 and TRBJ2-3; 8 nucleotides align to TRBD2. Looked up from germline, CDR1 is SGHRS and CDR2 is YFSETQ. The J segment lost 8 bases and the V segment lost 1 base, leaving 9 bases of the junction unmatched. The CDR3 runs 15 residues. The DNA of the CDR3 is TGCGCCAGCAGCTTGACCGGGGGGGCCCAAGGTACGCAGTATTTT. Amino acid sequence: CASSLTGGAQGTQYF.

The chain is built from TRBV27 and TRBJ2-3; 8 bases match TRBD2. CDR3 length: 15 amino acids. From germline, CDR1 is MNHEY and CDR2 SMNVEV (reference sequence). V dropped 4 bases and J dropped 6; count of bases not matched to a gene: 9. CDR3 nucleotides: TGTGCCAGCAGTTCGCCGGGACTAGGGGCCGATACGCAGTATTTT. Amino acids: CASSSPGLGADTQYF.

This clone was counted only a few times. V gene TRBV2 combines with J gene TRBJ1-5; D is ambiguous. The CDR3 extends over 13 amino acids. Looked up from germline, CDR1 is SNHLY and CDR2 is FYNNEI. The V end was cut by 8 bases, the J end by 5 bases, with 13 bases between. The CDR3 is CASCLSGDQPQHF. The CDR3, as DNA: TGTGCCAGCTGTCTTTCGGGTGATCAGCCCCAGCATTTT.

The chain is built from TRBV7-3 and TRBJ2-6; 10 bases line up with TRBD1. V lost 5 bases to trimming and J lost 2 bases; unmatched junction nucleotides: 6. This CDR3 is built from 17 residues. CDR1 is SGHTA and CDR2 is FQGTGA in the germline V gene. The CDR3 DNA is TGTGCCAGCAGCCCGGGGACAGGGGTGGCTGGGGCCAACGTCCTGACTTTC. This encodes CASSPGTGVAGANVLTF.

This clone was seen a handful of times. The chain employs TRBV5-4 and TRBJ2-6, with D possibly TRBD2 on 6 matching bases. This CDR3 comprises 15 residues. In germline, CDR1 is SGHNT, CDR2 YYREEE (reference sequence). The germline V and J ends were trimmed by 5 bases and 0 bases, with 9 bases remaining between them. The CDR3 DNA reads as TGTGCCAGCAGTTCGGGGGTCTCTGGGGCCAACGTCCTGACTTTC. Residues: CASSSGVSGANVLTF. The complete variable domain, with remaining parts taken from reference TRBV5-4 and TRBJ2-6, reads ETGVTQSPTHLIKTRGQQVTLRCSSQSGHNTVSWYQQALGQGPQFIFQYYREEENGRGNFPPRFSGLQFPNYSSELNVNALELDDSALYLCASSSGVSGANVLTFGAGSRLTVL.

This clone was recorded once. This chain uses TRBV5-5 with TRBJ2-5; D call uncertain. There are 12 residues in the CDR3. V was clipped by 3 bases and J by 3 bases, with 6 bases between them. Germline loops: CDR1 SGHKS, CDR2 YYEKEE (reference sequence). CDR3 in amino acids: CASSSLEETQYF. The DNA of the CDR3 is TGTGCCAGCAGCTCCCTCGAAGAGACCCAGTACTTC.